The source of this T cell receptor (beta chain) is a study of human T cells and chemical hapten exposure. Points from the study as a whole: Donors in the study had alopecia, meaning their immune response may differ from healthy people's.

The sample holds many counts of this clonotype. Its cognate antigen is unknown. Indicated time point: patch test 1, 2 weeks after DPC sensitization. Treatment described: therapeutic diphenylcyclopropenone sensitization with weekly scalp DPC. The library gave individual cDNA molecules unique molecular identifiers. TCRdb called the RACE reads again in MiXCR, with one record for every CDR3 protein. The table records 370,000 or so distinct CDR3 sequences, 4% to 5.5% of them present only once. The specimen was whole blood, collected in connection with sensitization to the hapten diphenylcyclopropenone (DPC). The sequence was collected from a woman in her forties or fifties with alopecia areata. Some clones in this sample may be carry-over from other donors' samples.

DNA of the CDR3: TGCGCCAGCAGCTCTACAGGGGAAGCCTACGAGCAGTACTTC. Translation gives CASSSTGEAYEQYF. The rearrangement links TRBV5-1 to TRBJ2-7, with TRBD1 matching 7 bases. This CDR3 is 14 amino acids long. Trimming cost V 3 bases and J 2 bases; bases outside gene matches: 5. Germline V gene lookup returns CDR1 SGHRS and CDR2 YFSETQ. The full variable domain, completed using reference TRBV5-1 and TRBJ2-7, is KAGVTQTPRYLIKTRGQQVTLSCSPISGHRSVSWYQQTPGQGLQFLFEYFSETQRNKGNFPGRFSGRQFSNSRSEMNVSTLELGDSALYLCASSSTGEAYEQYFGPGTRLTVT.